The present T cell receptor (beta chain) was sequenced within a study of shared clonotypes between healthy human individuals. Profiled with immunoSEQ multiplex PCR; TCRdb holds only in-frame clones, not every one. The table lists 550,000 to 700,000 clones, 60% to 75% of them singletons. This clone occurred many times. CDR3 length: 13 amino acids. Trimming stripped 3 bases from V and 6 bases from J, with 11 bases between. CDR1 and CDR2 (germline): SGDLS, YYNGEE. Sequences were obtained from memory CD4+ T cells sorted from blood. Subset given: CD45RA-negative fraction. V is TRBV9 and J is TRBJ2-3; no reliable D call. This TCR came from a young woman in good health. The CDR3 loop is CASSAHRADTQYF. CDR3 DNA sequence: TGTGCCAGCAGCGCCCATCGGGCGGATACGCAGTATTTT.